This T cell receptor beta chain was recorded in a study of shared clonotypes between healthy human individuals. Study details: Three CD4 naive, three CD4 memory, two CD8 naive and one CD8 memory plate were used per donor. Whole-study findings and limits: Memory subsets generally showed smaller estimated richness than naive subsets did. A few donors had roughly 5% of their naive CD4 clonotypes in common.

The protocol was immunoSEQ multiplex PCR, while the TCRdb copy is restricted to in-frame clones and leaves out a portion. The sample records about 1,900,000 clones, roughly 94% being singletons. The CDR3 has 13 amino acids. Trimming removed 4 bases at V and 5 bases at J, with 12 bases between. Germline lookup yields CDR1 LGHNA and CDR2 YSLEER. In the naive CD8 group, cells lacked CD45RO and were positively selected for CCR7, so terminally differentiated effector memory CD45RA+ cells were left out. As to this clone: Its cognate antigen is unknown.

J is TRBJ2-7 and V is TRBV4-3; D perhaps matches TRBD1 (6 bases). The source is a man aged 18 to 29 in good health. Sequenced input: naive CD8+ T cells sorted from blood. CDR3: CASSPHRDHEQYF. The CDR3 DNA reads TGCGCCAGCAGCCCACACAGGGACCACGAGCAGTACTTC.